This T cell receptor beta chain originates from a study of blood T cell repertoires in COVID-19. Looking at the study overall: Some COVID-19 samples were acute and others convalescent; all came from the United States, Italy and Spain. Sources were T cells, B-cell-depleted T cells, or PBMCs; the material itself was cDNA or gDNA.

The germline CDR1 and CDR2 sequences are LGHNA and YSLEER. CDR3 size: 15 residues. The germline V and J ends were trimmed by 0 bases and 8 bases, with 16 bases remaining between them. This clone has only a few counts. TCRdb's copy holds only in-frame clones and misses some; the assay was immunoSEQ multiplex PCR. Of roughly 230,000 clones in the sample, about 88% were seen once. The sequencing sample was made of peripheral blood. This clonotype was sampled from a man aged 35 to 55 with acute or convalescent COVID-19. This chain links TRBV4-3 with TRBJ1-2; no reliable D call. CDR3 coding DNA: TGCGCCAGCAGCCAAGAAGATGTAGGAAGGAGCGGCTACACCTTC. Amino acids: CASSQEDVGRSGYTF.